This is a list of T cell receptor beta chains from one sample in a study of OX40 agonist ivuxolimab in advanced cancers. The assay was immunoSEQ multiplex PCR, and TCRdb's table has in-frame clones only and misses some. In the table there are about 38,000 clones, about 82% of which are singletons. The material sequenced was CD4+ or CD8+ T cells sorted from blood, taken in a trial of the OX40 agonist ivuxolimab. Receptors were obtained from an adult with an advanced solid tumor such as melanoma, head and neck, liver or kidney cancer. Both conserved end residues are part of each CDR3. The order of the fields is clone size, V gene, D gene, J gene, CDR3 protein, CDR3 DNA. D genes are given only for firm matches. Clone size appears in some rows only: once, few, many, or a class for an expanded clone.

clone size: -
V gene: TRBV4-3
D gene: -
J gene: TRBJ2-5
CDR3 protein: CASSQHQTQYF
CDR3 DNA: TGCGCCAGCAGCCAGCATCAGACCCAGTACTTC

clone size: -
V gene: TRBV6-5
D gene: -
J gene: TRBJ2-1
CDR3 protein: CASSYLQISNEQFF
CDR3 DNA: TGTGCCAGCAGTTACTTGCAGATTTCTAATGAGCAGTTCTTC

clone size: -
V gene: TRBV28
D gene: -
J gene: TRBJ1-2
CDR3 protein: CASSWAAARGYTF
CDR3 DNA: TGTGCCAGCAGTTGGGCGGCGGCTAGGGGCTACACCTTC

clone size: few
V gene: TRBV7-9
D gene: -
J gene: TRBJ1-2
CDR3 protein: CASSVSDVGRGYTF
CDR3 DNA: TGTGCCAGCAGTGTCTCAGATGTGGGGCGGGGCTACACCTTC

clone size: -
V gene: TRBV7-9
D gene: TRBD2
J gene: TRBJ2-7
CDR3 protein: CASSFASGENEQYF
CDR3 DNA: TGTGCCAGCAGCTTTGCTAGCGGGGAGAACGAGCAGTACTTC

clone size: -
V gene: TRBV12-5
D gene: TRBD1
J gene: TRBJ2-7
CDR3 protein: CASGLVGGQSYEQYF
CDR3 DNA: TGTGCTAGTGGTTTGGTAGGGGGCCAATCCTACGAGCAGTACTTC

clone size: -
V gene: TRBV27
D gene: -
J gene: TRBJ2-7
CDR3 protein: CASSPHAASYSYEQYF
CDR3 DNA: TGTGCCAGCAGCCCTCATGCCGCTAGCTACTCCTACGAGCAGTACTTC

clone size: -
V gene: TRBV7-6
D gene: -
J gene: TRBJ2-7
CDR3 protein: CASTALPPGRAFYEQYF
CDR3 DNA: TGTGCCAGCACCGCACTTCCCCCCGGAAGAGCCTTCTACGAGCAGTACTTC

clone size: -
V gene: TRBV19
D gene: TRBD1
J gene: TRBJ1-5
CDR3 protein: CASTVFEYRGRNQPQHF
CDR3 DNA: TGTGCCAGTACCGTATTCGAGTACAGGGGCCGCAATCAGCCCCAGCATTTT

clone size: -
V gene: TRBV14
D gene: -
J gene: TRBJ2-3
CDR3 protein: CASSRTLSTDTQYF
CDR3 DNA: TGTGCCAGCAGCCGGACACTTAGCACAGATACGCAGTATTTT

clone size: -
V gene: TRBV19
D gene: -
J gene: TRBJ2-3
CDR3 protein: CASSIGNSFTDTQYF
CDR3 DNA: TGTGCCAGTAGTATTGGGAACAGTTTCACAGATACGCAGTATTTT

clone size: -
V gene: TRBV7-2
D gene: -
J gene: TRBJ2-7
CDR3 protein: CASSISYEQYF
CDR3 DNA: TGTGCCAGCAGTATCTCCTACGAGCAGTACTTC

clone size: -
V gene: TRBV28
D gene: -
J gene: TRBJ1-5
CDR3 protein: CASIRQPHSNQPQHF
CDR3 DNA: TGTGCCAGCATTAGACAGCCTCATAGCAATCAGCCCCAGCATTTT

clone size: -
V gene: TRBV7-2
D gene: -
J gene: TRBJ2-1
CDR3 protein: CASRWGSSYNEQFF
CDR3 DNA: TGTGCCAGCAGATGGGGGAGCTCCTACAATGAGCAGTTCTTC

clone size: -
V gene: TRBV27
D gene: -
J gene: TRBJ1-2
CDR3 protein: CASSLLGAREGYTF
CDR3 DNA: TGTGCCAGCAGTTTGTTGGGGGCGCGGGAGGGCTACACCTTC

clone size: -
V gene: TRBV2
D gene: -
J gene: TRBJ1-5
CDR3 protein: CASSRQSLRGNQPQHF
CDR3 DNA: TGTGCCAGCAGTAGACAGTCCTTGCGTGGCAATCAGCCCCAGCATTTT

clone size: once
V gene: TRBV14
D gene: -
J gene: TRBJ2-1
CDR3 protein: CASSPGQFDEQFF
CDR3 DNA: TGTGCCAGCAGCCCAGGGCAATTCGATGAGCAGTTCTTC

clone size: once
V gene: TRBV19
D gene: -
J gene: TRBJ2-7
CDR3 protein: CASSIRSSSYEQYF
CDR3 DNA: TGTGCCAGTAGTATTCGGAGCAGCTCCTACGAGCAGTACTTC

clone size: -
V gene: TRBV18
D gene: TRBD2
J gene: TRBJ2-5
CDR3 protein: CASSPSLAGGRETQYF
CDR3 DNA: TGTGCCAGCTCACCATCCCTAGCGGGAGGTAGGGAGACCCAGTACTTC

clone size: -
V gene: TRBV4-3
D gene: -
J gene: TRBJ2-6
CDR3 protein: CASSQSWGSGANVLTF
CDR3 DNA: TGCGCCAGCAGCCAAAGTTGGGGCTCTGGGGCCAACGTCCTGACTTTC

clone size: -
V gene: TRBV7-8
D gene: -
J gene: TRBJ2-7
CDR3 protein: CASSPPETGYEQYF
CDR3 DNA: TGTGCCAGCAGCCCCCCGGAGACGGGGTACGAGCAGTACTTC

clone size: -
V gene: TRBV6-6
D gene: -
J gene: TRBJ1-2
CDR3 protein: CASSPTNYGYTF
CDR3 DNA: TGTGCCAGCAGTCCGACGAACTATGGCTACACCTTC

clone size: -
V gene: TRBV6-5
D gene: TRBD1
J gene: TRBJ1-1
CDR3 protein: CASRSGTVEAFF
CDR3 DNA: TGTGCCAGCAGATCTGGGACAGTTGAAGCTTTCTTT

clone size: -
V gene: TRBV19
D gene: -
J gene: TRBJ2-2
CDR3 protein: CASSGGPGELFF
CDR3 DNA: TGTGCCAGTAGTGGGGGACCTGGGGAGCTGTTTTTT

clone size: -
V gene: TRBV27
D gene: TRBD2
J gene: TRBJ2-5
CDR3 protein: CASARGFEETQYF
CDR3 DNA: TGTGCCAGCGCGCGGGGGTTCGAAGAGACCCAGTACTTC

clone size: -
V gene: TRBV7-3
D gene: TRBD2
J gene: TRBJ2-7
CDR3 protein: CASSLSGVLYEQYF
CDR3 DNA: TGTGCCAGCAGCCTCAGCGGGGTTCTATACGAGCAGTACTTC

clone size: -
V gene: TRBV18
D gene: -
J gene: TRBJ2-1
CDR3 protein: CASSPPSIYNEQFF
CDR3 DNA: TGTGCCAGCTCACCACCGTCGATATACAATGAGCAGTTCTTC

clone size: few
V gene: TRBV6-6
D gene: -
J gene: TRBJ2-4
CDR3 protein: CASSYPGQEGNIQYF
CDR3 DNA: TGTGCCAGCAGTTACCCAGGACAAGAGGGGAACATTCAGTACTTC